Described below is a single T cell receptor beta chain sequence and its context. This entry belongs to a study of CD8 T cells in Susac syndrome. The V end was cut by 3 bases, the J end by 3 bases, with 12 bases between. In germline, CDR1 is MNHEY, CDR2 SVGAGI. This CDR3 contains 15 residues. Random-hexamer reverse transcription was applied to about 0.5 to 1 ug RNA. TCRdb analysed the immunoSEQ multiplex PCR reads with MiXCR anew, one entry per CDR3 protein. The sample contains hundreds of thousands of distinct CDR3 sequences, over 75% of which appear only once. The source is a human donor with multiple sclerosis. This rearrangement joins TRBV6-5 to TRBJ2-1, with a possible D match to TRBD1 (5 bases). The specimen sequenced was CD8+ T cells from PBMCs. The DNA for the CDR3 is TGTGCCAGCAGTTATAGCCAGGGTTTCTACAATGAGCAGTTCTTC. Translation gives CASSYSQGFYNEQFF.